A single sample is the source of the 27 T cell receptor beta chains below, sequenced in a study of blood T cell repertoires in COVID-19. Profiling relied on immunoSEQ multiplex PCR, and the TCRdb table lists in-frame clones only, not all of them. The top ten hold roughly 10% of the sample, which has approximately 260,000 clones, about 90% seen once. Sample: peripheral blood. These receptors were taken from a woman in her sixties or seventies with COVID-19, enrolled during active disease.

The rearrangement links TRBV7-9 to TRBJ1-2; D unclear. Trimming cost V 5 bases and J 3 bases, with 16 bases left between them. From germline, CDR1 is SEHNR and CDR2 FQNEAQ (reference sequence). The CDR3 totals 15 residues. CDR3 sequence: CASSKRGLLDYGYTF. CDR3 sequence (DNA): TGTGCCAGCAGCAAGCGAGGCCTCCTTGACTATGGCTACACCTTC.

V usage is TRBV11-3 and J usage is TRBJ2-7; no clear D gene. V dropped 6 bases and J dropped 2 bases, with 14 bases sitting between them. Looked up from germline, CDR1 is SGHNT and CDR2 is YENEEA. The length of the CDR3 is 14 residues. This chain's CDR3 is CASSIRRVPYEQYF. The CDR3 nucleotides read TGTGCCAGCAGTATCCGACGGGTGCCCTACGAGCAGTACTTC.

The chain couples TRBV27 to TRBJ2-7, with unresolved D. Between the trimmed V and J ends, which lost 0 bases and 4 bases, there was a span of 7 bases. The CDR3 has 13 amino acids. Germline CDR1 reads MNHEY; CDR2 reads SMNVEV (reference sequence). The CDR3 sequence: CASSLSGSYEQYF. CDR3 coding DNA: TGTGCCAGCAGTTTATCCGGGTCGTACGAGCAGTACTTC.

This chain links TRBV9 with TRBJ2-7; tentatively, D is TRBD2 (6 bases). The CDR3 consists of 16 residues. The V end lost 0 bases, the J end lost 0 bases, and 13 bases lay between the germline ends. Per the germline V gene, CDR1 is SGDLS and CDR2 is YYNGEE. This CDR3 reads CASSVGLVSGSYEQYF. In DNA, the CDR3 is TGTGCCAGCAGCGTAGGTCTTGTTAGCGGCTCCTACGAGCAGTACTTC.

The gene calls are TRBV29-1 and TRBJ2-7; 7 bases are shared with TRBD1. CDR3 length: 12 residues. V shed 4 bases and J 6 bases; nucleotides not matched to a gene: 6. Looked up from germline, CDR1 is SQVTM and CDR2 is ANQGSEA. CDR3 sequence: CSVGQGRVEQYF. CDR3 DNA: TGCAGCGTTGGACAGGGTCGGGTCGAGCAGTACTTC.

The chain couples TRBV30 to TRBJ1-5, with 7 bases that match TRBD1. Germline loops: CDR1 GTSNPN, CDR2 SVGIG (reference sequence). CDR3 length: 14 amino acids. Trimming removed 0 bases from V and 7 bases from J; junction bases left unmatched: 6. CDR3 sequence (DNA): TGTGCCTGGAGTGTCTTACAGGGGAACCAGCCCCAGCATTTT. Its protein product is CAWSVLQGNQPQHF.

The V and J genes are TRBV3-1 (or the pseudogene TRBV3-2) and TRBJ2-3; D unclear. V was shortened by 1 base and J by 10 bases, with 9 bases between the two germline ends. From germline, CDR1 is LGHDT and CDR2 YNNKEL (reference sequence). The CDR3 totals 12 residues. The CDR3 loop is CASSQGSVPQYF. DNA for the CDR3: TGTGCCAGCAGCCAAGGATCAGTCCCGCAGTATTTT.

The rearrangement links TRBV29-1 to TRBJ1-1; D might be TRBD1 (6 bases). CDR3 length: 10 amino acids. CDR1 is SQVTM and CDR2 is ANQGSEA in the germline V gene. Deletions cut 6 bases from V and 6 bases from J, with 8 bases between. CDR3 region: CSVRGSEAFF. The CDR3 DNA sequence: TGCAGCGTCAGGGGCTCTGAAGCTTTCTTT.

The chain carries TRBV27 and TRBJ2-2; 8 positions agree with TRBD1. The CDR3 covers 15 residues. The V gene end was trimmed by 3 bases and the J gene end by 5 bases; junction bases not matched to a gene: 5. Germline CDR1 is MNHEY and CDR2 is SMNVEV (reference sequence). CDR3: CASSFGQGTTGELFF. The CDR3 region has the DNA TGTGCCAGCAGTTTTGGACAGGGCACAACCGGGGAGCTGTTTTTT.

This clone was recorded once. The chain couples TRBV24-1 to TRBJ2-7; 8 bases are a match to TRBD1. V was pared by 9 bases and J by 7 bases, with 4 bases of the junction left unmatched. Per germline, CDR1 KGHDR and CDR2 SFDVKD. This CDR3 region has 11 residues. CDR3 sequence: CATGQGGEQYF. The CDR3 DNA is TGTGCCACCGGACAGGGCGGGGAGCAGTACTTC.

V and J are TRBV30 and TRBJ1-3, with 7 bases lining up with TRBD1. CDR1 GTSNPN and CDR2 SVGIG come from the germline V gene (reference sequence). The V and J ends lost 3 bases and 4 bases, in that order; junction bases with no gene match: 12. The CDR3 has 16 residues. CDR3 DNA sequence: TGTGCCTGGAGGCGCGACAGGGCTGCGATCGGAAACACCATATATTTT. Translated, it gives CAWRRDRAAIGNTIYF. Variable domain in full (rest from reference TRBV30 and TRBJ1-3): SQTIHQWPATLVQPVGSPLSLECTVEGTSNPNLYWYRQAAGRGLQLLFYSVGIGQISSEVPQNLSASRPQDRQFILSSKKLLLSDSGFYLCAWRRDRAAIGNTIYFGEGSWLTVV.

J is TRBJ2-7 and V is TRBV24-1; D is ambiguous. The V gene lost 3 bases and the J gene lost 3 bases, with 5 bases spanning the gap. This CDR3 is built from 12 residues. Germline V gives CDR1 KGHDR, CDR2 SFDVKD. The CDR3 loop reads CATSDQHYEQYF. CDR3 DNA sequence: TGTGCCACCAGTGATCAACACTACGAGCAGTACTTC.

CDR3 sequence reads: CAISGINRDRVSGNTIYF. The CDR3 DNA follows: TGTGCCATCAGTGGCATAAACCGGGACAGGGTTTCTGGAAACACCATATATTTT. V gene TRBV10-3 combines with J gene TRBJ1-3; 9 bases map to TRBD1. Unmatched junction bases numbered 11, after V lost 4 bases and J lost 1 base. Germline V lookup: CDR1 ENHRY, CDR2 SYGVKD. The CDR3 has 18 amino acids.

The V gene is TRBV19, the J gene TRBJ1-2; D gene ambiguous. V was shortened by 4 bases and J by 7 bases, with 19 bases between the two germline ends. CDR1 LNHDA and CDR2 SQIVND come from the germline V gene (reference sequence). The CDR3 loop spans 15 amino acids. CDR3 bases: TGTGCCAGTAGTAGATCGATAAGGGAGTCGGGTGGCTACACCTTC. It yields the protein CASSRSIRESGGYTF.

The CDR3 sequence: CASSLRTGLRYEQYF. The CDR3 nucleotides are TGTGCCAGCAGCTTACGGACAGGCTTACGCTACGAGCAGTACTTC. The V call is TRBV5-4, the J call TRBJ2-7, with TRBD1 identical over 7 bases. Losses at the gene ends were 2 bases for V and 3 bases for J; bases not matched to a gene: 8. Germline V gene data show CDR1 as SGHNT and CDR2 as YYREEE (reference sequence). CDR3 length: 15 amino acids.

The chain links TRBV11-2 to TRBJ2-2; D perhaps matches TRBD2 (7 bases). V was cut by 3 bases and J by 4 bases, with 18 bases left in between. The CDR3 totals 17 residues. CDR1 and CDR2 from the germline V gene are SGHAT and FQNNGV. As DNA, the CDR3 is TGTGCCAGCAGCTTCGGAGCGTGGGGGGGCAGCACCGGGGAGCTGTTTTTT. This sequence encodes CASSFGAWGGSTGELFF.

V is TRBV5-1 and J is TRBJ2-6; no reliable D call. Germline values: CDR1 SGHRS, CDR2 YFSETQ. CDR3 length: 13 amino acids. V lost 4 bases and J lost 1, with 3 bases in between. CDR3 DNA sequence: TGCGCCAGCAGCGAGTCTGGGGCCAACGTCCTGACTTTC. It encodes CASSESGANVLTF.

The chain joins TRBV30 to TRBJ2-7, with D uncertain. The CDR3 length is 11 residues. The germline V gene has CDR1 GTSNPN and CDR2 SVGIG (reference sequence). Trimming cost V 1 base and J 5 bases, with 6 bases left between them. This chain's CDR3 is CAWSDFNEQYF. Here the CDR3 DNA reads TGTGCCTGGAGTGACTTCAACGAGCAGTACTTC.

The chain carries TRBV6-2 or TRBV6-3 and TRBJ1-5; possible D gene TRBD1, 5 bases. Trimming removed 2 bases from V and 6 bases from J, with 11 bases in between. CDR1 and CDR2 (germline): MNHEY, SVGEGT. The length of the CDR3 is 14 residues. The CDR3 region has the DNA TGTGCCAGCAGTTACGTGGGGGGGAGTCAGCCCCAGCATTTT. Protein product: CASSYVGGSQPQHF.

The chain employs TRBV5-1 and TRBJ1-2; the match to TRBD1 covers 11 bases. V was pared by 0 bases and J by 8 bases, with 6 bases of the junction left unmatched. In germline, CDR1 is SGHRS, CDR2 YFSETQ. This CDR3 contains 15 residues. Written as DNA, the CDR3 is TGCGCCAGCAGCTTGGTGGGACAGGGGGAAGGCGGCTACACCTTC. As protein: CASSLVGQGEGGYTF.

The V gene is TRBV5-6, the J gene TRBJ1-2; D remains unclear. The germline CDR1 and CDR2 sequences are SGHDT and YYEEEE. V was clipped by 3 bases and J by 8 bases, with 8 bases between them. The CDR3 spans 11 residues. The chain's CDR3 is CASSSTRGYTF. In DNA, the CDR3 is TGTGCCAGCAGCTCCACTCGGGGCTACACCTTC.

The V gene is TRBV3-1 (or the pseudogene TRBV3-2), the J gene TRBJ2-7; 7 nucleotides agree with TRBD2. J gave up 2 bases and V 1 base, and 2 bases lay outside the gene matches. Germline V gene lookup returns CDR1 LGHDT and CDR2 YNNKEL (reference sequence). The CDR3 totals 14 residues. The CDR3 loop reads CASSQGLAAYEQYF. The CDR3 coding sequence is TGTGCCAGCAGCCAAGGGCTAGCGGCCTACGAGCAGTACTTC.

The chain couples TRBV30 to TRBJ1-3, with unresolved D. This CDR3 is built from 14 residues. Germline V CDR1 and CDR2: GTSNPN, SVGIG (reference sequence). V lost 0 bases and J 0 bases, leaving 6 bases between the germline ends. CDR3 in amino acids: CAWSVSSSGNTIYF. The DNA for the CDR3 is TGTGCCTGGAGTGTCTCTAGCTCTGGAAACACCATATATTTT. The whole variable domain, filled in from reference TRBV30 and TRBJ1-3, reads SQTIHQWPATLVQPVGSPLSLECTVEGTSNPNLYWYRQAAGRGLQLLFYSVGIGQISSEVPQNLSASRPQDRQFILSSKKLLLSDSGFYLCAWSVSSSGNTIYFGEGSWLTVV.

This sequence joins TRBV28 and TRBJ2-7, with TRBD1 matching 9 bases. CDR1 MDHEN and CDR2 SYDVKM come from the germline V gene. The CDR3 spans 13 residues. V lost 10 bases and J lost 6; bases outside the gene matches: 10. CDR3 nucleotide sequence: TGTGCCACCTTGCCGGGACAGGGCACCGAGCAGTACTTC. Protein sequence: CATLPGQGTEQYF.

This sequence joins TRBV30 and TRBJ1-5, with D possibly matching TRBD1 (6 bases). Trimming took 5 bases from V and 11 from J, leaving 19 bases between them. Germline lookup yields CDR1 GTSNPN and CDR2 SVGIG (reference sequence). The CDR3 covers 13 residues. The CDR3 nucleotides are TGTGCCTGGTCTGGGCAGGGGCCTATGGCCCAGCATTTT. Translation gives CAWSGQGPMAQHF.

The J gene is TRBJ1-2, the V gene TRBV12-3 or TRBV12-4, with 9 bases fitting TRBD1. V shed 6 bases, J shed 8 bases, and the junction held 7 bases outside the gene matches. CDR3 length: 13 amino acids. The CDR3 nucleotides read TGTGCCAGCAGAACCGGGACAGGGTTGGGCTACACCTTC. This encodes CASRTGTGLGYTF.

This clone has only a few counts. This chain's CDR3 is CASSLPGQGRNEQFF. CDR3 nucleotides: TGTGCCAGCAGCTTACCGGGTCAAGGGAGGAATGAGCAGTTCTTC. The gene calls are TRBV11-3 and TRBJ2-1; perhaps TRBD2 as D (6 bases). This CDR3 contains 15 residues. The V end lost 2 bases, the J end lost 7 bases, and 15 bases lay between the germline ends. Germline V lookup: CDR1 SGHNT, CDR2 YENEEA.